This entry lists 18 T cell receptor beta chains sequenced from one sample in a study of CD8 T cells in ankylosing spondylitis. Broader study findings: Seemingly characteristic of ankylosing spondylitis blood was a TCR beta motif consisting of eight highly homologous variants.

Antigen specificity for these receptors is unknown. TCRdb independently ran MiXCR on the 5' RACE reads; one entry per CDR3 protein. The table shows roughly 440,000 distinct CDR3 sequences, with roughly a sixth occurring only once. Input material: blood, either unsorted or a sorted T cell fraction (not recorded which). The receptor source for this set is a male donor with ankylosing spondylitis.

This clonotype has a handful of counts. V gene TRBV20-1 combines with J gene TRBJ1-2; the D gene is possibly TRBD1 (5 bases). Germline-derived CDR1 and CDR2 are DFQATT and SNEGSKA (reference sequence). CDR3 size: 12 residues. V dropped 6 bases and J dropped 5 bases, with 13 bases sitting between them. CDR3 bases: TGCAGTGCCGCCAGGGAAGGGTATGGCTACACCTTC. It encodes CSAAREGYGYTF.

This clonotype has a handful of counts. The chain recombines TRBV19 with TRBJ2-3, with 9 bases aligning to TRBD2. CDR1 and CDR2 from the germline V gene are LNHDA and SQIVND (reference sequence). The CDR3 consists of 16 residues. J was trimmed by 4 bases and V by 1 base; bases with no gene match: 6. This CDR3 reads CASSIGNSGGPDTQYF. The CDR3 DNA sequence: TGTGCCAGTAGTATAGGTAATAGCGGGGGCCCAGATACGCAGTATTTT.

The chain uses TRBV7-2 and TRBJ1-5; D gene uncertain. The V gene lost 3 bases and the J gene lost 10 bases, with 10 bases spanning the gap. Germline V gene lookup returns CDR1 SGHTA and CDR2 FQGNSA. The CDR3 extends over 12 amino acids. The CDR3, as DNA: TGTGCCAGCAGCTTTTATTTAGGTCCCCAGCATTTT. This codes for CASSFYLGPQHF.

This clonotype was seen at least ten times. The chain recombines TRBV4-1 with TRBJ1-5; the D gene is possibly TRBD1 (5 bases). Trimming pared 0 bases from V and 7 bases from J, leaving 16 bases between. CDR3 length: 16 amino acids. The V gene's germline CDR1 is MGHRA and CDR2 YSYEKL. CDR3 in amino acids: CASSQDWGDPRQPQHF. CDR3 bases: TGCGCCAGCAGCCAAGATTGGGGGGATCCTAGGCAGCCCCAGCATTTT.

The chain combines TRBV20-1 with TRBJ1-1; 9 bases match TRBD1. The V gene's germline CDR1 is DFQATT and CDR2 SNEGSKA (reference sequence). J lost 7 bases, V lost 3 bases, and 12 bases had no gene match. The length of the CDR3 is 15 residues. The CDR3 is CSARGSTGTGSEAFF. The CDR3 DNA reads as TGCAGTGCTAGGGGGTCTACCGGGACAGGGAGTGAAGCTTTCTTT.

This clonotype was observed a few times. The chain carries TRBV9 and TRBJ1-1; a weak D match, TRBD1 (6 bases). V was pared by 0 bases and J by 6 bases, with 12 bases between. CDR1 is SGDLS and CDR2 is YYNGEE in the germline V gene. The CDR3 runs 14 residues. As DNA, the CDR3 is TGTGCCAGCAGCGTAGGGCTACAGGGTTCTGAAGCTTTCTTT. Protein: CASSVGLQGSEAFF.

In this sample, this clonotype turned up a few times. The chain carries TRBV7-2 and TRBJ2-2; D tentatively reads TRBD1 or TRBD2 (5 bases each). CDR1 SGHTA and CDR2 FQGNSA come from the germline V gene. With 6 bases removed from V and 5 bases from J, the gap between germline ends came to 16 bases. The CDR3 spans 15 residues. The chain's CDR3 is CASRLGRGRTGELFF. For the CDR3, the DNA is TGTGCCAGCAGACTGGGACGAGGGCGTACCGGGGAGCTGTTTTTT.

The V and J genes are TRBV3-1 and TRBJ2-7; TRBD1 matches at 8 bases. The CDR3 is 15 amino acids. Germline trimming cut 0 bases from V and 4 bases from J; bases unmatched to any gene: 5. Germline lookup yields CDR1 LGHDT and CDR2 YNNKEL (reference sequence). The CDR3, as DNA: TGTGCCAGCAGCCAAGATTTGAACAGGGGGTACGAGCAGTACTTC. As protein: CASSQDLNRGYEQYF.

This clonotype was recorded a few times. The rearrangement uses TRBV27 and TRBJ1-1, with D possibly TRBD1 on 6 matching bases. V was pared by 7 bases and J by 2 bases, with 23 bases between. The germline V gene has CDR1 MNHEY and CDR2 SMNVEV (reference sequence). There are 17 residues in the CDR3. CDR3 residues: CASNPTPGGGGNTEAFF. CDR3 sequence (DNA): TGTGCCAGCAACCCAACACCAGGTGGGGGGGGCAACACTGAAGCTTTCTTT.

The gene calls are TRBV20-1 and TRBJ1-6, with a weak D call TRBD1 (6 bases). The germline CDR1 and CDR2 sequences are DFQATT and SNEGSKA (reference sequence). CDR3 length equals 15 residues. V shed 5 bases and J shed 3 bases, with 14 bases lying between them. For the CDR3, the DNA is TGCAGTGCTCCCGACCGGGACATCTATAATTCACCCCTCCACTTT. Translating it yields CSAPDRDIYNSPLHF.

This clonotype showed up just a few times. The chain links TRBV7-9 to TRBJ2-7; weak D call: TRBD2 (6 bases). Trimming left V 0 bases short and J 6 bases short, with 15 bases between. The CDR3 consists of 15 residues. Germline V gene sequence: CDR1 SEHNR, CDR2 FQNEAQ (reference sequence). The CDR3 protein is CASSLASGRGGEQYF. The DNA for the CDR3 is TGTGCCAGCAGCTTAGCTAGCGGTAGGGGAGGCGAGCAGTACTTC.

The V and J genes are TRBV18 and TRBJ2-1; weak D call: TRBD1 (6 bases). CDR1 and CDR2 (germline): KGHSH, LQKENI. This CDR3 contains 15 residues. V dropped 1 base and J dropped 8 bases, with 15 bases sitting between them. The CDR3 protein is CASSPRLQGQDEQFF. In nucleotides, the CDR3 is TGTGCCAGCTCACCACGCTTACAGGGTCAGGATGAGCAGTTCTTC. Using reference TRBV18 and TRBJ2-1 for the parts outside the CDR3, the full variable domain is NAGVMQNPRHLVRRRGQEARLRCSPMKGHSHVYWYRQLPEEGLKFMVYLQKENIIDESGMPKERFSAEFPKEGPSILRIQQVVRGDSAAYFCASSPRLQGQDEQFFGPGTRLTVL.

This clonotype has at least ten counts. This chain uses TRBV12-3 or TRBV12-4 with TRBJ2-2; D unclear. Trimming stripped 1 base from V and 7 bases from J, with 4 bases between. The CDR3 is made up of 12 amino acids. CDR3 DNA: TGTGCCAGCAGTTTAGTCCACGGGGAGCTGTTTTTT. Translated, it gives CASSLVHGELFF.

The chain recombines TRBV7-3 with TRBJ2-3, with TRBD2 matching over 10 bases. The CDR3 covers 17 residues. The germline V gene encodes CDR1 SGHTA and CDR2 FQGTGA. The ends lost 5 bases at V and 1 base at J; junction bases unmatched: 9. The CDR3 sequence is CASSPRGLAGGTDTQYF. DNA of the CDR3: TGTGCCAGCAGCCCCCGAGGGCTAGCGGGAGGCACAGATACGCAGTATTTT.

DNA for the CDR3: TGTGCCAGCAGTGAAGCGGGCCTAGCGGGGGAGCAGTTCTTC. Its translation: CASSEAGLAGEQFF. V is TRBV2 and J is TRBJ2-1, with 9 bases that match TRBD2. The ends lost 0 bases at V and 10 bases at J; junction bases unmatched: 4. There are 14 residues in the CDR3. The germline V gene has CDR1 SNHLY and CDR2 FYNNEI.

The rearrangement uses TRBV19 and TRBJ2-3; 9 nucleotides line up with TRBD2. V dropped 1 base and J dropped 6; count of bases not matched to a gene: 5. The CDR3 has 15 residues. Germline V gives CDR1 LNHDA, CDR2 SQIVND (reference sequence). In nucleotides, the CDR3 is TGTGCCAGTAGTATAGGCGGAACTAGCGGGGATACGCAGTATTTT. Amino acids: CASSIGGTSGDTQYF.

The chain is built from TRBV6-1 and TRBJ2-7; D possibly corresponds to TRBD2 (6 bases). This CDR3 comprises 16 residues. V was cut by 0 bases and J by 2 bases, with 14 bases left in between. Germline values: CDR1 MNHNS, CDR2 SASEGT. CDR3 DNA sequence: TGTGCCAGCAGTGAAGCGCTGGCAGGAGGGACCTACGAGCAGTACTTC. Translation: CASSEALAGGTYEQYF.

This clonotype was observed a handful of times. The chain employs TRBV9 and TRBJ1-6; D is unclear. The germline gives CDR1 SGDLS, CDR2 YYNGEE. The CDR3 consists of 16 residues. Trimming shortened V by 0 bases and J by 0 bases, and 7 bases separated the two germline ends. CDR3 bases: TGTGCCAGCAGCGTAGAGGGAAGCTCCTATAATTCACCCCTCCACTTT. Translated, it gives CASSVEGSSYNSPLHF.